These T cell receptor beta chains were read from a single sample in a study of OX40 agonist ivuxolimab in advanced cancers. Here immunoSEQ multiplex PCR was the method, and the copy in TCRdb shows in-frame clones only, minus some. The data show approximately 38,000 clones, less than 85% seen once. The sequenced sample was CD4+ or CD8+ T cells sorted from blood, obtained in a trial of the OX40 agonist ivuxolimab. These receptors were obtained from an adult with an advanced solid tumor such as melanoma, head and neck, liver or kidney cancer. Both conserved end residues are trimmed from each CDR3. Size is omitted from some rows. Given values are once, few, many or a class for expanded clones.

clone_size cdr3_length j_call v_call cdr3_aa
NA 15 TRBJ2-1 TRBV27 ASSLWPAGGPDNEQF
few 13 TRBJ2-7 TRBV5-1 ASSLSSGGSYEQY
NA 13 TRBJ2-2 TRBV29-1 SVIGTSGSTGELF
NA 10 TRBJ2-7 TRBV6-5 ASSSRLSEQY
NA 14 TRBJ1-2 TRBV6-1 ASSEPTRAANYGYT
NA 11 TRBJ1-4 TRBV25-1 ASSNEAGEKLF
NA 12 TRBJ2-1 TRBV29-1 SVEQMTGKNEQF
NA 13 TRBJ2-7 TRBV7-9 ASSQGQGITYEQY
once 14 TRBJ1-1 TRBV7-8 ASSLAGPGAGTEAF
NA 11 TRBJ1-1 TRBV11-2 ASSLETDTEAF
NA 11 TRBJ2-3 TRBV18 ASSPQTGDTQY
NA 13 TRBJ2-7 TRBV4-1 ASSHLTGGFDEQY
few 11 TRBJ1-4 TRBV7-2 ASSRQFPEKLF
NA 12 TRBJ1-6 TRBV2 ASREDRGYSPLH
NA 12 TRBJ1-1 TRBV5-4 ASSLVGGNTEAF
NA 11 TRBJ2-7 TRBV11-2 ASSLSGRGEQY
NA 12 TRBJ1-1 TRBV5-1 ASSLQGLDTEAF
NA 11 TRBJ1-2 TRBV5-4 ASRQAENYGYT
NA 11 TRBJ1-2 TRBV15 ATSRDRSYGYT
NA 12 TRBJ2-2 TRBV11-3 ASSLDAPYGELF
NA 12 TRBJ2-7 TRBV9 ASSVGTLSYEQY
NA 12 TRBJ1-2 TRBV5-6 ASSPGQGRNGYT
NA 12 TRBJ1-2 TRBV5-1 ASSLGGRLLGYT
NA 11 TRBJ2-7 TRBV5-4 ASSPSPRTGEY
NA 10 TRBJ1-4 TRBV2 ASTRENEKLF
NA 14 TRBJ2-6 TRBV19 ASSHRRGAGANVLT
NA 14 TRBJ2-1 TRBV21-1 ASSKGKWGAYNEQF
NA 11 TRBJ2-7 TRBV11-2 ASSLTDIYEQY
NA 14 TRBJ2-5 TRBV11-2 ASSLLASGPGETQY
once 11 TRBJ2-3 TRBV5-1 ASSLESTDTQY
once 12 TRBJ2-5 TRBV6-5 ASSYSPNWPEQY
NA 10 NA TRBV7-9 ASSLRQYEQY
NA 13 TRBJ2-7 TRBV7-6 ASSSLSGRGHEQY
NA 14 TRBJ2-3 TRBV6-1 ASSEVPGLHTDTQY
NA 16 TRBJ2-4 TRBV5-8 ASSLFVSSGRVENIQY
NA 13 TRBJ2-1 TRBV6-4 ASSDLLRSYNEQF
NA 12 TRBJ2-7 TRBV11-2 ASSLYGGRDEQY
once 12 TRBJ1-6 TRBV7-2 ASSAGTGGSPLH
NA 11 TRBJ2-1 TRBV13 ASTQTGQGSQF
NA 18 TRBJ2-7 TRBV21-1 ASSKELDSPVGTGAYEQY
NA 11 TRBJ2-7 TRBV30 AWSTGLQYEQY
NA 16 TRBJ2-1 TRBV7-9 ASSLELGALSSYNEQF
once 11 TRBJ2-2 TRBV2 ASMRLGVGELF
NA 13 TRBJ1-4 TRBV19 ASENQGATNEKLF
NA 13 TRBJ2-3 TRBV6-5 ASRRTTLRTDTQY
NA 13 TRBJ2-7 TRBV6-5 ASSPTSGRLGEQY
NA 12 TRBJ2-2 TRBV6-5 ASSQQGETGELF
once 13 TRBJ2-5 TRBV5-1 ASSQSRGPQETQY
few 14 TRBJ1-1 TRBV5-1 ASSGEGQDGNTEAF
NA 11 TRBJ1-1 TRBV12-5 ASGPGTGIEAF
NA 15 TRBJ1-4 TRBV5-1 ASSLGSRGRLVEKLF